Shown below are 26 T cell receptor beta chains from a single sample sequenced in a study of cytomegalovirus exposure and HLA in healthy donors. PCR involved 60 Vbeta and 13 Jbeta primers. Only in-frame clones appear in the TCRdb table, and some are missing; sequencing was by immunoSEQ multiplex PCR. This repertoire shows fewer than 200,000 clones, 70% to 80% found once; its top ten account for 0.6% to 0.9%. Sequencing was performed on PBMCs. The receptor set was obtained from a female donor in good health and CMV-seronegative.

CDR3 sequence reads: CASSFQGLRETQYF. The CDR3 DNA reads as TGTGCCAGCAGCTTTCAAGGACTAAGGGAGACCCAGTACTTC. The chain has TRBV7-2 and TRBJ2-5; weak D call: TRBD2 (6 bases). Looked up from germline, CDR1 is SGHTA and CDR2 is FQGNSA. The CDR3 length is 14 residues. Between the trimmed V and J ends, which lost 3 bases and 5 bases, there was a span of 13 bases.

This rearrangement joins TRBV19 to TRBJ2-3, with D possibly matching TRBD2 (8 bases). This CDR3 comprises 15 residues. V lost 11 bases, J lost 6 bases, and 24 bases lay in between. The germline gives CDR1 LNHDA, CDR2 SQIVND (reference sequence). The CDR3: CASTTGGTAGDTQYF. The CDR3 DNA reads TGTGCCTCCACTACGGGAGGGACAGCCGGCGATACGCAGTATTTT.

In its sample, this clone was seen once. CDR3 amino acids: CASREPGKGNQPQHF. In DNA, the CDR3 is TGTGCCAGTCGGGAGCCCGGGAAGGGCAATCAGCCCCAGCATTTT. This chain links TRBV19 with TRBJ1-5; D is ambiguous. Per germline, CDR1 LNHDA and CDR2 SQIVND (reference sequence). The CDR3 totals 15 residues. V was clipped by 8 bases and J by 2 bases, with 16 bases between them.

This chain uses TRBV6-5 with TRBJ2-5; TRBD1 aligns across 11 bases. CDR3 size: 16 residues. V was clipped by 0 bases and J by 5 bases; unmatched bases: 5. From germline, CDR1 is MNHEY and CDR2 SVGAGI. In DNA form, the CDR3 reads TGTGCCAGCAGTTACTCAGGACAGGGGGCGCGGGAGACCCAGTACTTC. This sequence encodes CASSYSGQGARETQYF.

This clone was picked up a small number of times. This sequence joins TRBV19 and TRBJ2-3; a possible D gene is TRBD2 (6 bases). The CDR3 is 11 residues long. Germline CDR1 and CDR2: LNHDA and SQIVND (reference sequence). Between the trimmed V and J ends, which lost 8 bases and 9 bases, there was a span of 12 bases. The DNA for the CDR3 is TGTGCCAGTGGTTGGGGGGACACGCAGTATTTT. Its translation: CASGWGDTQYF.

The chain employs TRBV6-5 and TRBJ2-7; TRBD1 is a possible D gene (5 bases). The CDR3 contains 13 residues. Germline loops: CDR1 MNHEY, CDR2 SVGAGI. Trimming removed 6 bases at V and 6 bases at J, with 15 bases between. The CDR3 DNA sequence: TGTGCCAGCAGGACAGAGGCGGTGGGCGAGCAGTACTTC. Translation gives CASRTEAVGEQYF.

The gene calls are TRBV6-5 and TRBJ2-7; D may be TRBD2 (5 bases). This CDR3 has 15 amino acids. Trimming pared 0 bases from V and 6 bases from J, leaving 15 bases between. CDR1 is MNHEY, CDR2 SVGAGI, per germline. The CDR3 sequence is CASSYSRRVGGEQYF. The CDR3 coding sequence is TGTGCCAGCAGTTACTCGAGGCGGGTGGGTGGCGAGCAGTACTTC.

The chain joins TRBV18 to TRBJ1-3; D not certain. CDR3 length: 15 residues. Germline lookup yields CDR1 KGHSH and CDR2 LQKENI. The V end lost 1 base, the J end lost 2 bases, and 9 bases lay between the germline ends. This CDR3 is CASSPRKGAGNTIYF. CDR3 nucleotides: TGTGCCAGCTCACCACGGAAGGGAGCTGGAAACACCATATATTTT.

CDR3 protein: CASSPRLAGAPAARYNEQFF. For the CDR3, the DNA is TGCGCCAGCAGCCCCAGACTAGCGGGGGCCCCCGCAGCCCGATACAATGAGCAGTTCTTC. J is TRBJ2-1 and V is TRBV5-1, with 12 bases lining up with TRBD2. The CDR3 has 20 amino acids. CDR1 and CDR2 (germline): SGHRS, YFSETQ. Losses at the gene ends were 4 bases for V and 4 bases for J; bases not matched to a gene: 18.

The chain has TRBV28 and TRBJ2-7; D is undetermined. The CDR3 consists of 13 residues. Trimming cost V 5 bases and J 0 bases, with 8 bases left between them. Germline V lookup: CDR1 MDHEN, CDR2 SYDVKM. CDR3 protein: CASSNTYSYEQYF. The CDR3 bases are TGTGCCAGCAGTAATACATACTCCTACGAGCAGTACTTC.

This chain uses TRBV9 with TRBJ2-3; D might be TRBD2 (5 bases). In germline, CDR1 is SGDLS, CDR2 YYNGEE. The V end was cut by 4 bases, the J end by 6 bases, with 12 bases between. CDR3 length: 13 residues. CDR3: CASSPLASDTQYF. CDR3 sequence (DNA): TGTGCCAGCAGCCCTCTAGCTTCCGATACGCAGTATTTT.

V usage is TRBV5-6 and J usage is TRBJ1-6; D perhaps matches TRBD1 (5 bases). V lost 3 bases and J lost 7, with 14 bases in between. This CDR3 has 15 amino acids. CDR1 SGHDT and CDR2 YYEEEE come from the germline V gene. CDR3 nucleotide sequence: TGTGCCAGCAGCTCGCCGCGGGGGGACAATTCACCCCTCCACTTT. Its translation: CASSSPRGDNSPLHF.

CDR3 bases: TGTGCCAGCAGTGAGCTCGCCGGTACGCAGTATTTT. Amino acids: CASSELAGTQYF. The rearrangement links TRBV25-1 to TRBJ2-3; D ambiguous. Per the germline V gene, CDR1 is MGHDK and CDR2 is SYGVNS. This CDR3 spans 12 amino acids. Trimming pared 3 bases from V and 8 bases from J, leaving 9 bases between.

The count of this clone is one. CDR3 DNA: TGTGCCAGTAGTACGCTGCCGGGACAGGGGAACACTGAAGCTTTCTTT. Amino acid sequence: CASSTLPGQGNTEAFF. The chain couples TRBV19 to TRBJ1-1, with 9 bases matching TRBD1. CDR1 and CDR2 from the germline V gene are LNHDA and SQIVND (reference sequence). V shed 4 bases and J 1 base; nucleotides not matched to a gene: 7. The CDR3 is 16 amino acids.

This clone appeared a single time. The chain combines TRBV29-1 with TRBJ2-1; D might be TRBD2 (6 bases). The CDR3 length is 15 residues. From germline, CDR1 is SQVTM and CDR2 ANQGSEA. Trimming removed 0 bases at V and 6 bases at J, with 15 bases between. The chain's CDR3 is CSVEDFRAGGNEQFF. CDR3 sequence (DNA): TGCAGCGTTGAAGACTTTAGAGCCGGGGGCAATGAGCAGTTCTTC.

The V call is TRBV7-3, the J call TRBJ2-7; D is possibly TRBD1 (5 bases). The ends were cut back, 5 bases at V and 1 base at J, with 12 bases in the middle. Germline CDR1 reads SGHTA; CDR2 reads FQGTGA. This CDR3 has 14 residues. Here the CDR3 DNA reads TGTGCCAGCAGCCCCGGACAAGCGTCCTACGAGCAGTACTTC. This sequence encodes CASSPGQASYEQYF.

The chain carries TRBV7-2 and TRBJ2-4, with 10 positions matching TRBD2. The germline V gene encodes CDR1 SGHTA and CDR2 FQGNSA. V lost 1 base, J lost 2 bases, and 5 bases stayed unmatched. CDR3 length: 17 amino acids. CDR3 nucleotides: TGTGCCAGCAGCTTAGGCCCACTAGCGGGAACCAAAAACATTCAGTACTTC. This encodes CASSLGPLAGTKNIQYF.

The chain carries TRBV30 and TRBJ2-7; TRBD1 matches 8 bases. This CDR3 comprises 13 residues. Germline V lookup: CDR1 GTSNPN, CDR2 SVGIG (reference sequence). The trim removed 2 bases at V and 6 bases at J, leaving 6 bases unmatched. The CDR3, as DNA: TGTGCCTGGAGTACGGGACAGGACGCCGAGCAGTACTTC. Its protein is CAWSTGQDAEQYF.

The genes are TRBV28 and TRBJ1-4, with 9 nucleotides matching TRBD1. The CDR3 loop spans 21 amino acids. Germline CDR1 and CDR2: MDHEN and SYDVKM. V shed 3 bases and J 5 bases; nucleotides not matched to a gene: 22. DNA of the CDR3: TGTGCCAGCAGTTTTGAAAAAACCAAGTCCCGGGACAGGGATGGAAATGAAAAACTGTTTTTT. Translating gives CASSFEKTKSRDRDGNEKLFF.

The CDR3 is CASSGGSTYNEQFF. CDR3 nucleotides: TGCGCCAGCAGCGGAGGAAGTACCTACAATGAGCAGTTCTTC. The chain couples TRBV5-1 to TRBJ2-1, with D maybe TRBD2 (5 bases). This CDR3 is built from 14 residues. Germline values: CDR1 SGHRS, CDR2 YFSETQ. Trimming pared 4 bases from V and 2 bases from J, leaving 10 bases between. Drawing the rest from reference TRBV5-1 and TRBJ2-1, the complete variable domain is KAGVTQTPRYLIKTRGQQVTLSCSPISGHRSVSWYQQTPGQGLQFLFEYFSETQRNKGNFPGRFSGRQFSNSRSEMNVSTLELGDSALYLCASSGGSTYNEQFFGPGTRLTVL.

The CDR3 DNA reads as TGTGCCAGTAAAGTGGGCGACCATCAGCCCCAGCATTTT. Residues: CASKVGDHQPQHF. V and J are TRBV19 and TRBJ1-5; no clear D gene. The V gene's germline CDR1 is LNHDA and CDR2 SQIVND (reference sequence). The CDR3 is 13 amino acids. Trimming left V 7 bases short and J 5 bases short, with 12 bases between.

This clone was seen once. The CDR3: CASSLGQRTGELFF. The CDR3 DNA is TGTGCCAGCAGCTTAGGGCAGAGGACCGGGGAGCTGTTTTTT. V gene TRBV7-8 combines with J gene TRBJ2-2, with D unresolved. V lost 1 base to trimming and J lost 5 bases, with 8 bases between them. Per the germline V gene, CDR1 is SGHVS and CDR2 is FQNEAQ. This CDR3 is built from 14 residues.

V and J are TRBV7-8 and TRBJ2-5; 10 bases are shared with TRBD2. The CDR3 is 15 residues long. Trimming removed 5 bases from V and 2 bases from J; junction bases left unmatched: 5. The V gene's germline CDR1 is SGHVS and CDR2 FQNEAQ. This chain's CDR3 is CASSPRTSGQETQYF. The CDR3 DNA sequence: TGTGCCAGCAGCCCGAGGACTAGCGGTCAAGAGACCCAGTACTTC.

The chain links TRBV30 to TRBJ1-1; 9 bases align to TRBD1. Germline trimming cut 3 bases from V and 5 bases from J; bases unmatched to any gene: 10. The CDR3 has 15 residues. Germline V CDR1 and CDR2: GTSNPN, SVGIG (reference sequence). CDR3 DNA sequence: TGTGCCTGGAGCCTTGTAGGACAGGGGTTAACTGAAGCTTTCTTT. This codes for CAWSLVGQGLTEAFF.

The chain uses TRBV7-9 and TRBJ2-7; 8 nucleotides align to TRBD1. CDR3 length: 14 amino acids. J lost 6 bases, V lost 5 bases, and 9 bases had no gene match. Germline assignment: CDR1 SEHNR and CDR2 FQNEAQ (reference sequence). The CDR3 nucleotides read TGTGCCAGCAGCGCCCGGACAGGGATGGGCGAGCAGTACTTC. Its protein product is CASSARTGMGEQYF.

The chain links TRBV7-3 to TRBJ2-1; D gene unclear. Per germline, CDR1 SGHTA and CDR2 FQGTGA. This CDR3 contains 16 residues. The ends were cut back, 4 bases at V and 2 bases at J, with 15 bases in the middle. Here the CDR3 reads CASSSLPLEPYNEQFF. CDR3 nucleotide sequence: TGTGCCAGCAGCTCCCTACCCCTAGAACCCTACAATGAGCAGTTCTTC.